This T cell receptor beta chain is drawn from a study of T cells in Graves' hyperthyroidism and ophthalmopathy. Study-level background: The initial diagnosis was the point when peripheral blood was collected, ahead of any treatment.

Patients having uncontrolled infection, another autoimmune disease, pregnancy or lactation were not included. Over 8 ml fresh peripheral blood yielded the PBMCs. A remark on this clonotype: Its antigen remains unidentified. A much larger clone sits a single nucleotide away, making a read error possible.

Germline V gives CDR1 DFQATT, CDR2 SNEGSKA (reference sequence). CDR3 length: 13 residues. Study findings and constraints: Ophthalmopathy cases were set apart from stable hyperthyroidism by a 13 V-J model.

The source material, RNA transcripts, was used to amplify TCR beta CDR3 regions. An initial round of RT-PCR targeting the TCR CDR3 relied on the HTBI primer set. TCRdb independently ran MiXCR on the multiplex PCR reads; one entry per CDR3 protein. The sample holds some 800,000 distinct CDR3 sequences, 35% to 45% seen once. The J gene is TRBJ1-1, the V gene TRBV20-1; D is unresolved. Sequenced material: blood. The clonotype originates from a man younger than 35 with Graves' hyperthyroidism. The CDR3 bases are TGCGGTGCTACCGGACGGGTCAACACTGAAGCTTTCTTT. Amino acids: CGATGRVNTEAFF.